The rows below give T cell receptor beta chains drawn from one sample of a study of T cell responses to AZD1222 COVID-19 vaccine. Here immunoSEQ multiplex PCR was the method, and the copy in TCRdb shows in-frame clones only, minus some. The sample carries 150,000 to 200,000 clones, approximately 94% recorded once. This specimen consisted of peripheral blood, obtained on day 0 of AZD1222 vaccination. These receptors originate from an adult in good health. CDR3s include the opening cysteine and the closing phenylalanine or tryptophan. A D gene is named only where the DNA matches it firmly. Clone size is not always given. Where it is, it says once, few, many or a class for expanded clones.

j_gene	d_gene	abundance	v_gene	CDR3nt	CDR3aa
TRBJ2-1	NA	once	TRBV5-4	TGTGCCAGCAGCCCTGGGGTAGGGGCTAGCTACAATGAGCAGTTCTTC	CASSPGVGASYNEQFF
TRBJ1-4	NA	NA	TRBV4-2	TGTGCCAGCAAGACCCGGGACGGCCTTACAACTAATGAAAAACTGTTTTTT	CASKTRDGLTTNEKLFF
TRBJ1-1	NA	few	TRBV18	TGTGCCAGCTCATTGCGACGGTGGGAGGAGGGCATGAACACTGAAGCTTTCTTT	CASSLRRWEEGMNTEAFF
TRBJ2-2	NA	NA	TRBV10-1	TGCGCCAGCGGAGGAGTCAAGGGCGGGGAGCTGTTTTTT	CASGGVKGGELFF
TRBJ2-7	NA	NA	TRBV9	TGTGCCAGCAGCGTAGGCAGGACTGCCTCCTACGAGCAGTACTTC	CASSVGRTASYEQYF
TRBJ2-7	TRBD1	NA	TRBV6-5	TGTGCCAGCAGTTACGAGACAGGGAATGAGCAGTACTTC	CASSYETGNEQYF
TRBJ2-3	NA	NA	TRBV19	TGTGCCAGTAGTATTACATCCACTAGTTTCGCAGATACGCAGTATTTT	CASSITSTSFADTQYF
TRBJ2-2	NA	NA	TRBV29-1	TGCAGCGTTCGACTGGGCACGGGCACCGGGGAGCTGTTTTTT	CSVRLGTGTGELFF
TRBJ2-1	NA	NA	TRBV9	TGTGCCAGCAGCGCCCTCGGAGGGTCGGGAAACTCCTACAATGAGCAGTTCTTC	CASSALGGSGNSYNEQFF
TRBJ1-4	NA	NA	TRBV19	TGTGCCAGTAGTATTGAGGGGGGCACCTCTAATGAAAAACTGTTTTTT	CASSIEGGTSNEKLFF
TRBJ2-7	TRBD2	NA	TRBV28	TGTGCCAGCAGTAAACACCCAACCGGGACTAGGTCCTACGAGCAGTACTTC	CASSKHPTGTRSYEQYF
TRBJ2-1	TRBD2	NA	TRBV5-1	TGCGCCAGCAGTAAAGGACTAGAGGGCGGGGGAGAGCAGTTCTTC	CASSKGLEGGGEQFF
TRBJ1-6	TRBD1	NA	TRBV6-6	TGTGCCAGCAGGCGGACCCAGGGGGGGAATTCACCCCTCCACTTT	CASRRTQGGNSPLHF
TRBJ1-2	NA	NA	TRBV3-1/TRBV3-2	TGTGCCAGCAGCCGGTCCGGGGATGGCTACACCTTC	CASSRSGDGYTF
TRBJ2-2	NA	once	TRBV18	TGTGCCAGCTCACCAGTCACTACCACCACCGGGGAGCTGTTTTTT	CASSPVTTTTGELFF
TRBJ2-2	NA	NA	TRBV5-1	TGCGCCAGCAGCCGAGTGCCCGGGAACACCGGGGAGCTGTTTTTT	CASSRVPGNTGELFF
TRBJ2-2	NA	few	TRBV24-1	TGTGCCACCAGTGACCCTGTTCCCTCGCGTTCCCCCGGGGAGCTGTTTTTT	CATSDPVPSRSPGELFF
TRBJ2-6	NA	NA	TRBV30	TGTGCCTGGAGGGGAGCAGCAAGCTCTGGGGCCAACGTCCTGACTTTC	CAWRGAASSGANVLTF
TRBJ2-3	NA	NA	TRBV27	TGTGCCAGCAGTATATCTAGCACAGATACGCAGTATTTT	CASSISSTDTQYF
TRBJ1-2	TRBD1	NA	TRBV12-5	TGTGCTAGTGGTATGGACAGGTTCGGCTACACCTTC	CASGMDRFGYTF
TRBJ2-3	TRBD2	few	TRBV15	TGTGCCACCAGCAGTCGCCTAGCGGGAGGTACAGATACGCAGTATTTT	CATSSRLAGGTDTQYF
TRBJ2-7	TRBD1	NA	TRBV5-5	TGTGCCAGCAGCGGGACAGGGTCCCACGGAAACGAGCAGTACTTC	CASSGTGSHGNEQYF
TRBJ2-4	TRBD2	NA	TRBV6-5	TGTGCCAGCAGCAGAAGCGGGAGTGCTTTGAACATTCAGTACTTC	CASSRSGSALNIQYF
TRBJ1-3	NA	NA	TRBV6-5	TGTGCCAGCAGCCCCATGGGAAACACCATATATTTT	CASSPMGNTIYF
TRBJ2-1	NA	NA	TRBV19	TGTGCCAGTAGTGGGACTCCCAATGAGCAGTTCTTC	CASSGTPNEQFF
TRBJ2-2	NA	once	TRBV14	TGTGCCAGCAGCCAAGAACTGGGTTGGAGGACCGGGGAGCTGTTTTTT	CASSQELGWRTGELFF
TRBJ2-5	TRBD2	NA	TRBV10-2	TGCGCCAGCAGTGAGTTGACTAGCCTCCAGTACTTC	CASSELTSLQYF
TRBJ2-1	NA	NA	TRBV7-6	TGTGCCAGCAGTGAGACAGGTCTCGGGATCGGTGAGCAGTTCTTC	CASSETGLGIGEQFF
TRBJ2-7	NA	NA	TRBV5-1	TGCGCCAGCAGTCTGGAGCTCCCCATCCACGAGCAGTACTTC	CASSLELPIHEQYF
TRBJ2-7	NA	NA	TRBV9	TGTGCCAGCAGCGTACTGGCCGGCTCCTACGAGCAGTACTTC	CASSVLAGSYEQYF
TRBJ1-4	NA	NA	TRBV28	TGTGCCAGCAGGCCGGGCGGGGTTAATGAAAAACTGTTTTTT	CASRPGGVNEKLFF
TRBJ2-7	NA	NA	TRBV12-3/TRBV12-4	TGTGCCAGCCAACCGCCGGGACCCCGCGAGCAGTACTTC	CASQPPGPREQYF
TRBJ1-1	NA	NA	TRBV15	TGTGCCACCAGCAGAGATGTAGGAGGGCGAGGAAAGAATGAAGCTTTCTTT	CATSRDVGGRGKNEAFF
TRBJ2-1	TRBD2	NA	TRBV10-1	TGCGCCAGCCGCGTAGGGACTAGCGGGAGATACGCCTACAATGAGCAGTTCTTC	CASRVGTSGRYAYNEQFF
TRBJ2-7	TRBD2	NA	TRBV7-2	TGTGCCAGCAGCTCCCTAGGGCTAGCGGGTAGAGGCGACTACGAGCAGTACTTC	CASSSLGLAGRGDYEQYF
TRBJ1-5	NA	few	TRBV3-1/TRBV3-2	TGTGCCAGCAGCCATGGCAGTAATCAGCCCCAGCATTTT	CASSHGSNQPQHF
TRBJ2-1	TRBD2	NA	TRBV4-2	TGTGCCAGCAGCCAACTAGCGGGAGCGGGCAATGAGCAGTTCTTC	CASSQLAGAGNEQFF
TRBJ2-7	TRBD2	NA	TRBV19	TGTGCCAGTAGTGGATCGACTAGCGGGAGAGGCGAGCAGTACTTC	CASSGSTSGRGEQYF
TRBJ2-2	NA	NA	TRBV28	TGTGCCAGCAGTTTAGGGGGACCCACCGGGGAGCTGTTTTTT	CASSLGGPTGELFF
TRBJ2-1	TRBD1	NA	TRBV6-2/TRBV6-3	TGTGCCAGCAGTACGCCACGGGGGACAGGATTGAACAATGAGCAGTTCTTC	CASSTPRGTGLNNEQFF
TRBJ2-6	NA	once	TRBV5-4	TGTGCCAGCAGCCGGGAGAGCTCTGGGGCCAACGTCCTGACTTTC	CASSRESSGANVLTF
TRBJ1-4	NA	NA	TRBV28	TGTGCCAGCAGTTCCGGGACGGGGGAAGAAAAACTGTTTTTT	CASSSGTGEEKLFF
TRBJ2-3	NA	NA	TRBV19	TGTGCCAGTAGTCGTGAGACAGGCCCTTCCACAGATACGCAGTATTTT	CASSRETGPSTDTQYF